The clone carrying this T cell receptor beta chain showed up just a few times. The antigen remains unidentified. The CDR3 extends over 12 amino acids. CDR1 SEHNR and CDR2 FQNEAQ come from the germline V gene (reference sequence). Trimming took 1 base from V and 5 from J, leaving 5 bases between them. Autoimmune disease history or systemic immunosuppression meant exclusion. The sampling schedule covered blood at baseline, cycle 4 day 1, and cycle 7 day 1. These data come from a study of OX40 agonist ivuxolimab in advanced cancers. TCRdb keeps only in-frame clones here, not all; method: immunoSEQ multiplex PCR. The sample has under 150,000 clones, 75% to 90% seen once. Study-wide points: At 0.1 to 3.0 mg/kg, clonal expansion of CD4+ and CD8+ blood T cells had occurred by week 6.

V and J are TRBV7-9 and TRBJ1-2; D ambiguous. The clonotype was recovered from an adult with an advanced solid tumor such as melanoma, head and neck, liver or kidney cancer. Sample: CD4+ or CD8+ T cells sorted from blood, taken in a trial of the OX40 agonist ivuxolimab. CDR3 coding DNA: TGTGCCAGCAGCTTAGGATTTTATGGCTACACCTTC. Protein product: CASSLGFYGYTF.